The source of this T cell receptor (beta chain) is a study of T cells in Graves' hyperthyroidism and ophthalmopathy. Authors of the study amplified TCR beta CDR3 regions from RNA transcripts. HTBI primers were the set used in a first-round RT-PCR of the TCR CDR3. TCRdb analysed the multiplex PCR reads with MiXCR anew, one entry per CDR3 protein. The profile shows about 580,000 distinct CDR3 sequences, about 43% of them singletons. Study observations and caveats: Stable hyperthyroidism and ophthalmopathy were separated using 13 V-J signatures.

Graves' hyperthyroidism without ophthalmopathy progression within 18 months was termed stable. Comment on this clonotype: Its antigen is undetermined.

The specimen was peripheral blood or thyroid tissue (not recorded which). This TCR was sampled from a woman aged 18-30 years with Graves' hyperthyroidism.

CDR3 nucleotides: TGTGCCAGCAGTGACGAGAACGGGACAGGGACTGGGAACACTGAAGCTTTCTTT. Protein sequence: CASSDENGTGTGNTEAFF. The chain recombines TRBV12-3 or TRBV12-4 with TRBJ1-1; 9 nucleotides align to TRBD1. Losses at the gene ends were 5 bases for V and 1 base for J; bases not matched to a gene: 14. The CDR3 is 18 amino acids.